This record concerns one T cell receptor (beta chain) sequence. The multiple sclerosis controls comprised treatment-naive patients whose relapsing-remitting disease was stable or active. These data are taken from a study of CD8 T cells in Susac syndrome. With random hexamers, reverse transcription was performed on about 0.5 to 1 ug of RNA. The TCR beta CDR3 was amplified by immunoSEQ multiplex PCR across 54 Vbeta, 13 Jbeta. TCRdb itself ran the immunoSEQ multiplex PCR reads through MiXCR, one entry per CDR3 protein. The table includes under 150,000 distinct CDR3 sequences, under 95% detected once. This CDR3 is 13 amino acids long. CDR1 LNHDA and CDR2 SQIVND come from the germline V gene (reference sequence). Trimming cost V 4 bases and J 5 bases, with 10 bases left between them.

The specimen was CD8+ T cells from PBMCs. The clonotype was recovered from a human donor with multiple sclerosis. The chain couples TRBV19 to TRBJ2-3; possible D gene TRBD1, 6 bases. The CDR3 DNA reads as TGTGCCAGTAGTACTCAGGGGATAGATACGCAGTATTTT. It encodes CASSTQGIDTQYF.